What follows is one T cell receptor (beta chain) and its context. TCRdb's table, derived via immunoSEQ multiplex PCR, lists solely in-frame clones and lacks some. The sample lists 73,000 or so clones, 75% to 85% occurring once. The sample is drawn from a study of OX40 agonist ivuxolimab in advanced cancers. Turning to the study itself: A mean age of roughly 60 years, range 23 to 79, was recorded, and under 85% were male. A partial response was reached by three patients: one with hepatocellular carcinoma and two with cutaneous melanoma.

After removal of 6 bases from V and 1 base from J, the junction contained 5 bases not matched to a gene. Germline CDR1 reads MNHEY; CDR2 reads SMNVEV (reference sequence). The CDR3 has 15 amino acids. The chain recombines TRBV27 with TRBJ2-1, with 8 bases aligning to TRBD2. Sequencing was performed on CD4+ or CD8+ T cells sorted from blood, taken in a trial of the OX40 agonist ivuxolimab. This sequence was found in an adult with an advanced solid tumor such as melanoma, head and neck, liver or kidney cancer. CDR3 loop: CASSRAGESYNEQFF. In DNA, the CDR3 is TGTGCCAGCAGCCGAGCGGGGGAATCCTACAATGAGCAGTTCTTC.